In its sample, the clone carrying this TCR beta chain was seen many times. As yet, its antigen is unknown. Arm-PCR of CDR3 regions and iRepertoire HTBI primers were the basis on which TCR beta libraries were built. MiXCR, run by TCRdb on the multiplex PCR reads, gives a single entry per CDR3 protein. The data show about 420,000 distinct CDR3 sequences, about a quarter seen once. This CDR3 has 15 residues. Germline V gene sequence: CDR1 MDHEN, CDR2 SYDVKM. V was pared by 6 bases and J by 3 bases, with 15 bases between. Time point in this sample: persistent/refractory GD, antithyroid drugs over 5 years with positive TRAb. The authors made the TCR library using RNA they extracted from PBMCs. This specimen comes from a study of regulatory T cells in long-lasting Graves disease. Notes on the study in general: Persistent Graves' disease cases displayed lower TCR diversity than newly diagnosed ones. Newly diagnosed disease favored TRBV20-1 and TRBJ2-1 over persistent disease.

The chain has TRBV28 and TRBJ1-5; no firm D call. The source of this sequence is a female donor with Graves disease. Sequencing was performed on peripheral blood mononuclear cells (PBMCs), taken when the disease was refractory, from a patient treated with antithyroid drugs. The CDR3 region has the DNA TGTGCCAGCAGATTAACGGCCATCTACAATCAGCCCCAGCATTTT. Translating gives CASRLTAIYNQPQHF. The full variable domain, with the rest looked up from reference TRBV28 and TRBJ1-5, is DVKVTQSSRYLVKRTGEKVFLECVQDMDHENMFWYRQDPGLGLRLIYFSYDVKMKEKGDIPEGYSVSREKKERFSLILESASTNQTSMYLCASRLTAIYNQPQHFGDGTRLSIL.